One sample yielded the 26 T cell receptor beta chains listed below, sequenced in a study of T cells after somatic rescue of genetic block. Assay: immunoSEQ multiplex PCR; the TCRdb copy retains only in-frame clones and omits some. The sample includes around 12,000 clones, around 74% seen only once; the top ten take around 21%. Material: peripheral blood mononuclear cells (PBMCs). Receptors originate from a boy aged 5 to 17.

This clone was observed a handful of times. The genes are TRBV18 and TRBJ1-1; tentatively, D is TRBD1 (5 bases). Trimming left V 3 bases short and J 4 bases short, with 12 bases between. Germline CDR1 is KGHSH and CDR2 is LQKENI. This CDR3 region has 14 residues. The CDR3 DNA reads TGTGCCAGCTCACCGTCGGCAGGGAGCACTGAAGCTTTCTTT. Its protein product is CASSPSAGSTEAFF.

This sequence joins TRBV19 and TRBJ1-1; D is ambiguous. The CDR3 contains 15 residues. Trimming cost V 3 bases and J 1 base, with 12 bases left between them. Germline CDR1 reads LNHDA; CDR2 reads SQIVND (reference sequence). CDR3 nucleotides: TGTGCCAGTAGTATTGTTCGGGAGGGGAACACTGAAGCTTTCTTT. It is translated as CASSIVREGNTEAFF.

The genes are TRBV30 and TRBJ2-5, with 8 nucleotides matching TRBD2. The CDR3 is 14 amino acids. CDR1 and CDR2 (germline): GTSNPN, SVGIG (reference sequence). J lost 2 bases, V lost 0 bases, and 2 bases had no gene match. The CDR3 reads CAWSVLAVQETQYF. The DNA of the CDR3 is TGTGCCTGGAGTGTACTAGCGGTTCAAGAGACCCAGTACTTC.

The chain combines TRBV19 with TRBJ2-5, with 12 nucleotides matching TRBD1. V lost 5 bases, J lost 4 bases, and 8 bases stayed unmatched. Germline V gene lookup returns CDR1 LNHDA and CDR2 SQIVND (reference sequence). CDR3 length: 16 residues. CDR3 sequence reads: CASSPGTGGKGETQYF. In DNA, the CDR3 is TGTGCCAGTAGTCCCGGGACAGGGGGCAAGGGAGAGACCCAGTACTTC.

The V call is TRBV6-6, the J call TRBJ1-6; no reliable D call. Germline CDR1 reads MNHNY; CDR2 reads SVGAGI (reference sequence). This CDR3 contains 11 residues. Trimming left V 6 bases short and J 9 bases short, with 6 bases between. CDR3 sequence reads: CASRGRSPLHF. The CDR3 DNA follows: TGTGCCAGCAGGGGCCGTTCACCCCTCCACTTT.

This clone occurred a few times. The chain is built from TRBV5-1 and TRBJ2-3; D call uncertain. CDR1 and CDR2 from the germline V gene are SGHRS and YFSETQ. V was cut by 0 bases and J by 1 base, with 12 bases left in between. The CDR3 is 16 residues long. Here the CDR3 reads CASSLAGLQGTDTQYF. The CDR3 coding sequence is TGCGCCAGCAGCTTGGCTGGCTTGCAGGGCACAGATACGCAGTATTTT. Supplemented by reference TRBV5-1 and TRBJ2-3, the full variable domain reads KAGVTQTPRYLIKTRGQQVTLSCSPISGHRSVSWYQQTPGQGLQFLFEYFSETQRNKGNFPGRFSGRQFSNSRSEMNVSTLELGDSALYLCASSLAGLQGTDTQYFGPGTRLTVL.

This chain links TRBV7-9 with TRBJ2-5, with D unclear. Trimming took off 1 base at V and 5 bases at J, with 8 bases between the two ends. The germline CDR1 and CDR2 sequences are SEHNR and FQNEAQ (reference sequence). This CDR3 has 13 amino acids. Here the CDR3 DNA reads TGTGCCAGCAGCTTAGGCGAAGGGGAGACCCAGTACTTC. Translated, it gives CASSLGEGETQYF.

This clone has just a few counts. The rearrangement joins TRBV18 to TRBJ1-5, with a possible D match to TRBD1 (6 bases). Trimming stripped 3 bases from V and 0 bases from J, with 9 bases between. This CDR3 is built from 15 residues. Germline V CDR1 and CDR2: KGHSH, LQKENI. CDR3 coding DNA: TGTGCCAGCTCACCGACAGGATATAGCAATCAGCCCCAGCATTTT. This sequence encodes CASSPTGYSNQPQHF.

The chain's CDR3 is CASSIWQGNTGELFF. The CDR3 DNA follows: TGTGCCAGTAGTATTTGGCAGGGTAACACCGGGGAGCTGTTTTTT. The J gene is TRBJ2-2, the V gene TRBV19, with a possible D match to TRBD1 (5 bases). Trimming shortened V by 3 bases and J by 2 bases, and 10 bases separated the two germline ends. Germline loops: CDR1 LNHDA, CDR2 SQIVND (reference sequence). This CDR3 region has 15 residues.

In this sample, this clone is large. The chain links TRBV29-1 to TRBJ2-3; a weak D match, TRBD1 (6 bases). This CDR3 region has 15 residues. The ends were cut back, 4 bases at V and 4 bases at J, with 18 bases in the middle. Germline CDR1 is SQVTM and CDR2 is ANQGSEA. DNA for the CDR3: TGCAGCGTTGGGGAAGGGGGACACTTTGCAGATACGCAGTATTTT. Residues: CSVGEGGHFADTQYF.

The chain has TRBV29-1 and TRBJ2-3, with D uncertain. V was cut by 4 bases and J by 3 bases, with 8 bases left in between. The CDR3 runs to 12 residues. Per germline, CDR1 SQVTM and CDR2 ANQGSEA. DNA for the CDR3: TGCAGCGTTGCTCCGGGTACAGATACGCAGTATTTT. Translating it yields CSVAPGTDTQYF.

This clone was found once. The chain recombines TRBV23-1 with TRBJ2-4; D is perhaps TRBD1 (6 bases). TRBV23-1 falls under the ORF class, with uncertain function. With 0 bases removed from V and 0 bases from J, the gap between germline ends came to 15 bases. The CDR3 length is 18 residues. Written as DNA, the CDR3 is TGCGCCAGCAGTCAATCCAGGGGTCAATCGGTAGCCAAAAACATTCAGTACTTC. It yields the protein CASSQSRGQSVAKNIQYF.

The CDR3 bases are TGTGCCAGCAGCACTGACAGGGCCCTATACGAGCAGTACTTC. Residues: CASSTDRALYEQYF. This chain links TRBV7-9 with TRBJ2-7; 7 bases align to TRBD1. This CDR3 is 14 amino acids long. Trimming at V came to 5 bases and at J to 4 bases, leaving 8 bases not matched to a gene. CDR1 is SEHNR, CDR2 FQNEAQ, per germline (reference sequence).

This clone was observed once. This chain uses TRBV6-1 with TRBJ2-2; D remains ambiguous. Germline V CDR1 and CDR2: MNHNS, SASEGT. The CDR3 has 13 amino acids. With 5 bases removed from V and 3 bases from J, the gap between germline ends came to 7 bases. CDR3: CASSFQDTGELFF. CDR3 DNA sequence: TGTGCCAGCAGTTTCCAGGACACCGGGGAGCTGTTTTTT.

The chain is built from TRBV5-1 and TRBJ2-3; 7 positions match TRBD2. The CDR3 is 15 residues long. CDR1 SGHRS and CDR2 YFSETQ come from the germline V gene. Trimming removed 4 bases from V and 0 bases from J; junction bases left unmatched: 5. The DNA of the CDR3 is TGCGCCAGCAGCCCCTGGGGACTAAGCACAGATACGCAGTATTTT. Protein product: CASSPWGLSTDTQYF.

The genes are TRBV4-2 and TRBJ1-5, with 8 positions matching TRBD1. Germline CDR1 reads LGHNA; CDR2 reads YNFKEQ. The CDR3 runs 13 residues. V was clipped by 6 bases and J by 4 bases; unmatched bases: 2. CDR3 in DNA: TGTGCCAGCAGTTGGACAGGGAATCAGCCCCAGCATTTT. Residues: CASSWTGNQPQHF.

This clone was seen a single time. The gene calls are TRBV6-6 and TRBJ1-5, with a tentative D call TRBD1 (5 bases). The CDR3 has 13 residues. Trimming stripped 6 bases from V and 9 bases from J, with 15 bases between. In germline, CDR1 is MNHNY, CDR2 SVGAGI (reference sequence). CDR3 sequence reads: CASRLREQGPQHF. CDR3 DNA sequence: TGTGCCAGCAGGCTCAGGGAGCAGGGGCCCCAGCATTTT.

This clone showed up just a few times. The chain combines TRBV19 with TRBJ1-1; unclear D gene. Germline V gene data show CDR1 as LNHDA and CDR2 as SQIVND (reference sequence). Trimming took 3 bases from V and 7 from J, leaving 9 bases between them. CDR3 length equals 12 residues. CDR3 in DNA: TGTGCCAGTAGTATCGGCGTTGTTGAAGCTTTCTTT. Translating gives CASSIGVVEAFF.

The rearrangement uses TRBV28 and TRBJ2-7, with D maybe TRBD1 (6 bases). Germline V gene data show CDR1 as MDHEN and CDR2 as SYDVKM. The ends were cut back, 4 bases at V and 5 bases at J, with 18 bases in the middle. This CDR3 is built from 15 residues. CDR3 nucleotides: TGTGCCAGCAGTTATCCCAGGACAGCGCCGAACGAGCAGTACTTC. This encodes CASSYPRTAPNEQYF. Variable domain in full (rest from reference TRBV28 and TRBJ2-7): DVKVTQSSRYLVKRTGEKVFLECVQDMDHENMFWYRQDPGLGLRLIYFSYDVKMKEKGDIPEGYSVSREKKERFSLILESASTNQTSMYLCASSYPRTAPNEQYFGPGTRLTVT.

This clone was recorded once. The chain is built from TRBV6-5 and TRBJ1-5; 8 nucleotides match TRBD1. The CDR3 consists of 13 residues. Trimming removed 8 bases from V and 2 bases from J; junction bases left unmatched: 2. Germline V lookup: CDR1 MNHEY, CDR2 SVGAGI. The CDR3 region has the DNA TGTGCCAGCCGACAGGGGCGCAATCAGCCCCAGCATTTT. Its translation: CASRQGRNQPQHF.

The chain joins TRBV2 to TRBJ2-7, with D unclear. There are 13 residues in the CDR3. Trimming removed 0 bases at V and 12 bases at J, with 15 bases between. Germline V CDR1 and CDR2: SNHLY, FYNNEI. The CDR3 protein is CASSEAISPQLYF. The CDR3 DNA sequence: TGTGCCAGCAGTGAAGCTATCTCTCCCCAACTGTACTTC.

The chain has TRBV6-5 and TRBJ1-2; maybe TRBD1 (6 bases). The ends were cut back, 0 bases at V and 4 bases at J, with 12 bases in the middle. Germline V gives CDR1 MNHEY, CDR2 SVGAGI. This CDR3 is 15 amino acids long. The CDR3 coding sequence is TGTGCCAGCAGTTACTCGGGGGCAGTTCTCTATGGCTACACCTTC. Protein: CASSYSGAVLYGYTF.

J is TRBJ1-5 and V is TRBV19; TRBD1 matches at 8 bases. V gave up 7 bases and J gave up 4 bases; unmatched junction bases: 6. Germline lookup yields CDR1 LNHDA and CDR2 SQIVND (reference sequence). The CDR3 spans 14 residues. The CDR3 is CASKDRVLNQPQHF. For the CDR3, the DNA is TGTGCCAGTAAGGACAGGGTCCTTAATCAGCCCCAGCATTTT.

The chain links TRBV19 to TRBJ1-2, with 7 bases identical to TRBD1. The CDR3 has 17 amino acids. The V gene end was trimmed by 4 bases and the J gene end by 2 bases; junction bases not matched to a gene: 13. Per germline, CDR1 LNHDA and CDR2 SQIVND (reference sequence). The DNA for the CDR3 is TGTGCCAGTAGTACCCAGGGACGAGGGGGCCCAAACTATGGCTACACCTTC. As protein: CASSTQGRGGPNYGYTF.

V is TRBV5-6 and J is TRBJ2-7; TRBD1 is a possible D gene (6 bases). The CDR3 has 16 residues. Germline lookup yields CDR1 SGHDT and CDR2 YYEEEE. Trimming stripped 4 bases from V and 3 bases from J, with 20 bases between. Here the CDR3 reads CASSHGRQVSIYEQYF. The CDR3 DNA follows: TGTGCCAGCAGCCATGGAAGACAGGTTTCCATCTACGAGCAGTACTTC.

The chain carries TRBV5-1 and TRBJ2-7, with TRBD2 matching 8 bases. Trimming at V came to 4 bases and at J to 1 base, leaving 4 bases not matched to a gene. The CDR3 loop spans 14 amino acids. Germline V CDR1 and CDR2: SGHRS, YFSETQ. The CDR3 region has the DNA TGCGCCAGCAGCGTACTAGCGGAGTCCTACGAGCAGTACTTC. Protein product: CASSVLAESYEQYF.